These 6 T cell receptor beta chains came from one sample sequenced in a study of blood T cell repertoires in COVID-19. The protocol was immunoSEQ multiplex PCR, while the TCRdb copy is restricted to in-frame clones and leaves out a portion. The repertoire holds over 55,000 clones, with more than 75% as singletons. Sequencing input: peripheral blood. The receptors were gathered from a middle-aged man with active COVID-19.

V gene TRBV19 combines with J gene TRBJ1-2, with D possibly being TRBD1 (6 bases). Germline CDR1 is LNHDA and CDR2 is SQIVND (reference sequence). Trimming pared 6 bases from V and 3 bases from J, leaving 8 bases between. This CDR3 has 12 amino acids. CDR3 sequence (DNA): TGTGCCAGTAGAAAGGGGGACTATGGCTACACCTTC. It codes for CASRKGDYGYTF.

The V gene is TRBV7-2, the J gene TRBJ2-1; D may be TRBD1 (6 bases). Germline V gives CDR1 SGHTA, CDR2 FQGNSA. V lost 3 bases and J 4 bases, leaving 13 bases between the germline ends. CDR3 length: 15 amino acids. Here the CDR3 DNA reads TGTGCCAGCAGCTTTGGGGGCCTGGGGTACAATGAGCAGTTCTTC. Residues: CASSFGGLGYNEQFF.

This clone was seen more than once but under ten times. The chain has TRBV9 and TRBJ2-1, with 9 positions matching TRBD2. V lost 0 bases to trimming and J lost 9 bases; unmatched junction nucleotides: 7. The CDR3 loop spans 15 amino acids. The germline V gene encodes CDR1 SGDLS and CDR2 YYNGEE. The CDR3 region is CASSVVGGGRGEQFF. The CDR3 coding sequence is TGTGCCAGCAGCGTAGTCGGGGGCGGGAGGGGTGAGCAGTTCTTC. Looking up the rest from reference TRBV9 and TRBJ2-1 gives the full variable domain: DSGVTQTPKHLITATGQRVTLRCSPRSGDLSVYWYQQSLDQGLQFLIQYYNGEERAKGNILERFSAQQFPDLHSELNLSSLELGDSALYFCASSVVGGGRGEQFFGPGTRLTVL.

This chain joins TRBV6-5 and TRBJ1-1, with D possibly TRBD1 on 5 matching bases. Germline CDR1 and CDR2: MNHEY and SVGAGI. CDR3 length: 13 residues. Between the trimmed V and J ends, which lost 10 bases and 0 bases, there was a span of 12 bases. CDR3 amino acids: CATKNRLNTEAFF. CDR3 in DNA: TGTGCCACGAAGAACAGGTTGAACACTGAAGCTTTCTTT.

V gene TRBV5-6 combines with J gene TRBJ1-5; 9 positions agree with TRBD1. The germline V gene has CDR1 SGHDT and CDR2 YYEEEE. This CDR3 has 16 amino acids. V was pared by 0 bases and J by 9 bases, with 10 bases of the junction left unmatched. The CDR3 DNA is TGTGCCAGCAGCTTGGGAGGGGGGACAGGGCCTCGGCCCCAGCATTTT. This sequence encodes CASSLGGGTGPRPQHF.

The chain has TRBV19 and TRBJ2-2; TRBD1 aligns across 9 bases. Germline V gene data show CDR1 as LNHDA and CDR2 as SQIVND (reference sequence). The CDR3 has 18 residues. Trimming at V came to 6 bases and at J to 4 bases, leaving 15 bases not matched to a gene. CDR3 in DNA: TGTGCCAGTAGCTCCACTCGACCGGGACAGGGAGGCACCGGGGAGCTGTTTTTT. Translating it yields CASSSTRPGQGGTGELFF.